A single sample gave rise to the 23 T cell receptor beta chains below, sequenced in a study of control samples from healthy donors and cancer patients. Using immunoSEQ multiplex PCR, the repertoire was profiled, and TCRdb retains in-frame clones only, with some absent. This table has approximately 24,000 clones, 75% to 90% appearing once. Sequences were obtained from PBMCs. The source of these receptors is a man aged 60 to 69 with colorectal cancer.

The DNA of the CDR3 is TGTGCCAGTAGTATGCGACAGGGGGGTCAAGAGACCCAGTACTTC. Its translation: CASSMRQGGQETQYF. The chain employs TRBV19 and TRBJ2-5; TRBD1 aligns across 9 bases. The CDR3 loop spans 15 amino acids. Germline V lookup: CDR1 LNHDA, CDR2 SQIVND (reference sequence). With 3 bases clipped from V and 2 bases from J, the junction kept 4 bases outside the gene matches.

This sequence joins TRBV7-2 and TRBJ1-6, with D unclear. The length of the CDR3 is 16 residues. The germline V gene encodes CDR1 SGHTA and CDR2 FQGNSA. The germline V and J ends were trimmed by 1 base and 6 bases, with 13 bases remaining between them. CDR3 DNA: TGTGCCAGCAGCTTAGGGGAAGGACGGTTTAATTCACCCCTCCACTTT. Translating it yields CASSLGEGRFNSPLHF. Combining the CDR3 with reference TRBV7-2 and TRBJ1-6 gives the whole variable domain GAGVSQSPSNKVTEKGKDVELRCDPISGHTALYWYRQSLGQGLEFLIYFQGNSAPDKSGLPSDRFSAERTGGSVSTLTIQRTQQEDSAVYLCASSLGEGRFNSPLHFGNGTRLTVT.

This chain uses TRBV6-5 with TRBJ2-5, with 9 positions matching TRBD1. Losses at the gene ends were 4 bases for V and 6 bases for J; bases not matched to a gene: 3. The length of the CDR3 is 13 residues. Germline CDR1 and CDR2: MNHEY and SVGAGI. Here the CDR3 DNA reads TGTGCCAGCAGTTGGGACAGGGAAAAGACCCAGTACTTC. Translation gives CASSWDREKTQYF.

This chain links TRBV18 with TRBJ1-4, with 7 positions matching TRBD1. The CDR3 has 15 residues. CDR1 is KGHSH and CDR2 is LQKENI in the germline V gene. With V trimmed by 3 bases and J by 8 bases, 9 bases remained unmatched. The CDR3 DNA follows: TGTGCCAGCTCACCTTTTCGGGACAGAGAAGAAAAACTGTTTTTT. Translated: CASSPFRDREEKLFF. Supplemented by reference TRBV18 and TRBJ1-4, the full variable domain reads NAGVMQNPRHLVRRRGQEARLRCSPMKGHSHVYWYRQLPEEGLKFMVYLQKENIIDESGMPKERFSAEFPKEGPSILRIQQVVRGDSAAYFCASSPFRDREEKLFFGSGTQLSVL.

The rearrangement links TRBV3-1 (or the pseudogene TRBV3-2) to TRBJ2-1; 8 bases match TRBD2. This CDR3 is built from 14 residues. The germline V gene has CDR1 LGHDT and CDR2 YNNKEL (reference sequence). V dropped 4 bases and J dropped 8; count of bases not matched to a gene: 7. CDR3 loop: CASSRRGGQDEQFF. As DNA, the CDR3 is TGTGCCAGCAGCCGCCGGGGGGGCCAGGATGAGCAGTTCTTC.

The V gene is TRBV7-6, the J gene TRBJ2-7; perhaps D is TRBD1 or TRBD2 (5 bases each). Trimming left V 5 bases short and J 6 bases short, with 17 bases between. Germline CDR1 is SGHVS and CDR2 is FNYEAQ. The CDR3 is 14 residues long. The CDR3 DNA sequence: TGTGCCAGCAGCCCGGGACCTTTAGAAAGCGAGCAGTACTTC. Its protein is CASSPGPLESEQYF.

The rearrangement links TRBV20-1 to TRBJ2-5; possibly TRBD2 for D (6 bases). Germline values: CDR1 DFQATT, CDR2 SNEGSKA (reference sequence). CDR3 length: 11 residues. The DNA for the CDR3 is TGCAGCGGGACTCGGGCAGAGACCCAGTACTTC. The encoded protein is CSGTRAETQYF.

V and J are TRBV2 and TRBJ1-3; unclear D gene. The CDR3 is made up of 12 amino acids. V lost 8 bases to trimming and J lost 1 base, with 6 bases between them. Germline V gene sequence: CDR1 SNHLY, CDR2 FYNNEI. The CDR3 sequence: CASQVSGNTIYF. As DNA, the CDR3 is TGTGCCAGCCAGGTGTCTGGAAACACCATATATTTT.

This clone was observed once. The CDR3 sequence is CASSVDREETQYF. CDR3 nucleotide sequence: TGTGCCAGCAGCGTCGACAGGGAAGAGACCCAGTACTTC. The V gene is TRBV11-3, the J gene TRBJ2-5; 7 nucleotides line up with TRBD1. J was trimmed by 3 bases and V by 5 bases; bases with no gene match: 3. Germline CDR1 SGHNT, CDR2 YENEEA. The CDR3 extends over 13 amino acids.

This chain uses TRBV7-6 with TRBJ2-7; the match to TRBD1 covers 7 bases. J lost 0 bases, V lost 5 bases, and 4 bases had no gene match. This CDR3 is 14 amino acids long. Germline CDR1 and CDR2: SGHVS and FNYEAQ. CDR3 sequence: CASSPYRGSYEQYF. CDR3 bases: TGTGCCAGCAGCCCCTACAGGGGCTCCTACGAGCAGTACTTC.

The CDR3 nucleotides read TGCGCCAGCAGCCGCACGGGACAGGGGGCAGGAGAGACCCAGTACTTC. It specifies CASSRTGQGAGETQYF. This chain connects TRBV5-1 to TRBJ2-5, with 12 bases aligning to TRBD1. In germline, CDR1 is SGHRS, CDR2 YFSETQ. CDR3 length equals 16 residues. V was pared by 4 bases and J by 4 bases, with 8 bases of the junction left unmatched.

The chain joins TRBV6-6 to TRBJ2-7, with D tentatively TRBD1 (5 bases). Trimming took 8 bases from V and 3 from J, leaving 8 bases between them. The CDR3 is 11 residues long. The V gene's germline CDR1 is MNHNY and CDR2 SVGAGI (reference sequence). CDR3 sequence: CASRRDYEQYV. Written as DNA, the CDR3 is TGTGCCAGCCGCAGGGACTACGAGCAGTACGTC.

The chain uses TRBV6-5 and TRBJ2-1; D is unclear. Trimming took 6 bases from V and 6 from J, leaving 18 bases between them. Per germline, CDR1 MNHEY and CDR2 SVGAGI. CDR3 length: 15 residues. DNA for the CDR3: TGTGCCAGCAGGCTACTTCTTCCGGGCTCCAATGAGCAGTTCTTC. Translated, it gives CASRLLLPGSNEQFF.

V usage is TRBV6-5 and J usage is TRBJ2-1; perhaps D is TRBD1 or TRBD2 (7 bases each). Germline CDR1 and CDR2: MNHEY and SVGAGI. This CDR3 spans 13 amino acids. The V and J ends lost 7 bases and 9 bases respectively, with 16 bases between them. CDR3 DNA sequence: TGTGCCAGCAAAAGGGAGGGGGCCACTGAGCAGTTCTTC. Its translation is CASKREGATEQFF.

This clone was picked up a small number of times. V gene TRBV5-1 combines with J gene TRBJ2-7; D is possibly TRBD2 (5 bases). CDR3 size: 13 residues. Germline loops: CDR1 SGHRS, CDR2 YFSETQ. V lost 4 bases to trimming and J lost 4 bases, with 12 bases between them. The CDR3 DNA reads TGCGCCAGCAGCCCCTCAACGGGATACGAGCAGTACTTC. It is translated as CASSPSTGYEQYF.

The V and J genes are TRBV19 and TRBJ1-3; TRBD1 aligns across 7 bases. The CDR3 contains 14 residues. V lost 5 bases to trimming and J lost 8 bases; unmatched junction nucleotides: 9. Germline-derived CDR1 and CDR2 are LNHDA and SQIVND (reference sequence). The CDR3 reads CASSFTGAMDTIYF. CDR3 sequence (DNA): TGTGCCAGTAGTTTTACAGGGGCTATGGACACCATATATTTT. Variable domain in full (rest from reference TRBV19 and TRBJ1-3): DGGITQSPKYLFRKEGQNVTLSCEQNLNHDAMYWYRQDPGQGLRLIYYSQIVNDFQKGDIAEGYSVSREKKESFPLTVTSAQKNPTAFYLCASSFTGAMDTIYFGEGSWLTVV.

This clone is a singleton in its sample. This sequence joins TRBV5-1 and TRBJ1-1, with a possible D match to TRBD1 (5 bases). CDR3 size: 14 residues. V lost 2 bases and J lost 0, with 8 bases in between. The germline V gene encodes CDR1 SGHRS and CDR2 YFSETQ. The CDR3 sequence is CASSFGGMNTEAFF. CDR3 bases: TGCGCCAGCAGCTTCGGGGGTATGAACACTGAAGCTTTCTTT.

The genes are TRBV19 and TRBJ1-1; perhaps TRBD1 as D (5 bases). This CDR3 region has 18 residues. Germline CDR1 LNHDA, CDR2 SQIVND (reference sequence). The V gene lost 1 base and the J gene lost 1 base, with 19 bases spanning the gap. CDR3 in amino acids: CASSIGPGTLRWNTEAFF. DNA for the CDR3: TGTGCCAGTAGTATAGGTCCAGGGACCCTCCGATGGAACACTGAAGCTTTCTTT.

This clone was seen just once. The V gene is TRBV18, the J gene TRBJ2-7, with a weak D call TRBD1 (6 bases). The CDR3 extends over 15 amino acids. Trimming shortened V by 2 bases and J by 2 bases, and 13 bases separated the two germline ends. CDR1 and CDR2 (germline): KGHSH, LQKENI. CDR3 coding DNA: TGTGCCAGCTCACCAGGAGGACAGAACGCCTACGAGCAGTACTTC. Encoded protein: CASSPGGQNAYEQYF.

This chain links TRBV18 with TRBJ1-3; no firm D call. The CDR3 spans 12 residues. CDR1 KGHSH and CDR2 LQKENI come from the germline V gene. Trimming removed 5 bases from V and 6 bases from J, with 8 bases in between. The CDR3 reads CASSNQANTIYF. CDR3 in DNA: TGTGCCAGCTCAAACCAGGCAAACACCATATATTTT.

J is TRBJ1-1 and V is TRBV15, with no clear D. Trimming stripped 3 bases from V and 0 bases from J, with 14 bases between. The germline V gene has CDR1 LNHNV and CDR2 YYDKDF (reference sequence). CDR3 length equals 16 residues. CDR3 residues: CATSSMRVVMNTEAFF. The DNA for the CDR3 is TGTGCCACCAGCAGTATGAGGGTCGTCATGAACACTGAAGCTTTCTTT.

CDR3 loop: CASSESVTGGHEQYF. Here the CDR3 DNA reads TGCGCCAGCAGTGAGTCTGTGACAGGGGGACACGAGCAGTACTTC. J is TRBJ2-7 and V is TRBV10-1, with 9 nucleotides matching TRBD1. V shed 0 bases, J shed 5 bases, and the junction held 5 bases outside the gene matches. This CDR3 is built from 15 residues. The germline gives CDR1 WNHNN, CDR2 SYGVQD (reference sequence).

The chain recombines TRBV30 with TRBJ1-4; no firm D call. V lost 6 bases and J 3 bases, leaving 11 bases between the germline ends. The CDR3 consists of 13 residues. Germline V gene lookup returns CDR1 GTSNPN and CDR2 SVGIG (reference sequence). The DNA for the CDR3 is TGTGCCTGTTCAGATTTATCTAATGAAAAACTGTTTTTT. Amino acid sequence: CACSDLSNEKLFF.